These 27 T cell receptor beta chains originate from one sample sequenced in a study of T cells after yellow fever vaccination. Each CDR3 protein gets one entry after TCRdb re-called the 5' RACE reads with MiXCR. The table includes 450,000 to 650,000 distinct CDR3 sequences, 20% to 25% detected once. The source material was PBMCs, sampled less than 25 days after the first yellow fever vaccination. The receptors here all came from a young man who received the YFV17D yellow fever vaccine.

V and J are TRBV7-3 and TRBJ2-1; 12 bases line up with TRBD2. After removal of 2 bases from V and 3 bases from J, the junction contained 8 bases not matched to a gene. The CDR3 is 18 amino acids. Germline lookup yields CDR1 SGHTA and CDR2 FQGTGA. The CDR3 protein is CASSLVLAGGPGYNEQFF. The CDR3, as DNA: TGTGCCAGCAGCTTAGTGCTAGCGGGGGGGCCCGGCTACAATGAGCAGTTCTTC.

A few counts support this clonotype. The J gene is TRBJ1-1, the V gene TRBV10-2; TRBD1 aligns across 9 bases. The germline V gene encodes CDR1 WSHSY and CDR2 SAAADI. The CDR3 contains 14 residues. The V and J ends lost 6 bases and 2 bases, in that order; junction bases with no gene match: 4. CDR3 bases: TGCGCCAGCAGCCGGGACAGGGCTAACACTGAAGCTTTCTTT. Translation: CASSRDRANTEAFF.

This clonotype has a count of ten or more. V usage is TRBV15 and J usage is TRBJ2-7, with D uncertain. This CDR3 spans 12 amino acids. The V gene's germline CDR1 is LNHNV and CDR2 YYDKDF (reference sequence). The CDR3: CATSGDGYEQYV. The CDR3 bases are TGTGCCACCAGCGGAGACGGGTACGAGCAGTACGTC.

This clonotype has just a few counts. This chain links TRBV15 with TRBJ1-5, with 7 nucleotides matching TRBD1. Germline CDR1 reads LNHNV; CDR2 reads YYDKDF (reference sequence). Trimming cost V 1 base and J 4 bases; bases outside gene matches: 10. CDR3 length: 17 residues. CDR3 nucleotides: TGTGCCACCAGCAGAGGGGGGAGGGGGCTCTCAAATCAGCCCCAGCATTTT. Translated: CATSRGGRGLSNQPQHF.

This chain joins TRBV20-1 and TRBJ1-3; D possibly corresponds to TRBD1 (5 bases). Trimming removed 3 bases at V and 0 bases at J, with 9 bases between. Germline assignment: CDR1 DFQATT and CDR2 SNEGSKA (reference sequence). This CDR3 region has 14 residues. CDR3 protein: CSASAGGSGNTIYF. DNA for the CDR3: TGCAGTGCTAGCGCGGGGGGCTCTGGAAACACCATATATTTT.

In its sample, this clonotype was seen once. The V gene is TRBV20-1, the J gene TRBJ2-1; TRBD1 agrees at 9 bases. The CDR3 is made up of 16 amino acids. Germline V gene data show CDR1 as DFQATT and CDR2 as SNEGSKA (reference sequence). The J segment lost 5 bases and the V segment lost 1 base, leaving 9 bases of the junction unmatched. The CDR3 sequence is CSARAVQGARDNEQFF. The CDR3 DNA sequence: TGCAGTGCTAGAGCCGTACAGGGGGCGAGGGACAATGAGCAGTTCTTC.

V gene TRBV6-5 combines with J gene TRBJ2-7; 10 positions match TRBD2. Germline V CDR1 and CDR2: MNHEY, SVGAGI. Trimming removed 1 base from V and 0 bases from J; junction bases left unmatched: 6. The CDR3 loop spans 17 amino acids. CDR3 sequence reads: CASSYYSSGGRSYEQYF. The CDR3 nucleotides read TGTGCCAGCAGTTACTATTCTAGCGGGGGCCGCTCCTACGAGCAGTACTTC.

The chain recombines TRBV4-1 with TRBJ2-3; D gene uncertain. The CDR3 has 14 amino acids. Germline lookup yields CDR1 MGHRA and CDR2 YSYEKL. Trimming left V 0 bases short and J 5 bases short, with 9 bases between. The CDR3 DNA is TGCGCCAGCAGCCAAGATAGTGCGGAAGATACGCAGTATTTT. It specifies CASSQDSAEDTQYF.

This clonotype was recorded a few times. At one of its ends the junction is not consistent with the germline gene, which may arise from a read error. The chain combines TRBV7-8 with TRBJ2-1; D remains unclear. The CDR3 runs to 16 residues. Germline V lookup: CDR1 SGHVS, CDR2 FQNEAQ. CDR3 DNA: TGTGCCAGCAGCTTAGCGGAGCTAGTTGCGTACAATGAGCATTTCTTC. The encoded protein is CASSLAELVAYNEHFF.

The V call is TRBV7-6, the J call TRBJ2-7; D gene ambiguous. The V gene lost 0 bases and the J gene lost 0 bases, with 3 bases spanning the gap. Germline loops: CDR1 SGHVS, CDR2 FNYEAQ. The CDR3 contains 13 residues. CDR3 protein: CASSLATSYEQYF. In nucleotides, the CDR3 is TGTGCCAGCAGCTTAGCCACCTCCTACGAGCAGTACTTC.

The rearrangement links TRBV7-9 to TRBJ2-1; D is unresolved. This CDR3 has 14 amino acids. Per the germline V gene, CDR1 is SEHNR and CDR2 is FQNEAQ (reference sequence). The V end was cut by 1 base, the J end by 4 bases, with 8 bases between. The CDR3 DNA reads as TGTGCCAGCAGCTTAGAGCCCTCGTACAATGAGCAGTTCTTC. As protein: CASSLEPSYNEQFF.

This clonotype was seen ten or more times. The V gene is TRBV7-9, the J gene TRBJ2-3; D is perhaps TRBD1 or TRBD2 (5 bases each). Trimming took off 5 bases at V and 2 bases at J, with 17 bases between the two ends. CDR1 is SEHNR, CDR2 FQNEAQ, per germline (reference sequence). CDR3 length equals 16 residues. The DNA for the CDR3 is TGTGCCAGCAGCCCAGGGACGCTACTCTCCACAGATACGCAGTATTTT. Its translation: CASSPGTLLSTDTQYF.

The chain employs TRBV5-4 and TRBJ1-1; D is possibly TRBD1 (6 bases). The CDR3 spans 14 residues. Trimming removed 3 bases from V and 6 bases from J, with 15 bases in between. CDR1 is SGHNT, CDR2 YYREEE, per germline (reference sequence). CDR3 DNA sequence: TGTGCCAGCAGCTCGGCAGGGGTGGGGGCTGAAGCTTTCTTT. Translation: CASSSAGVGAEAFF.

The chain carries TRBV5-5 and TRBJ1-1, with D tentatively TRBD1 (5 bases). CDR1 SGHKS and CDR2 YYEKEE come from the germline V gene (reference sequence). The CDR3 is 14 residues long. Trimming took off 3 bases at V and 4 bases at J, with 13 bases between the two ends. DNA for the CDR3: TGTGCCAGCAGCTACAGGTTCGGGTCCACTGAAGCTTTCTTT. Protein sequence: CASSYRFGSTEAFF.

This clonotype has just a few counts. This chain joins TRBV9 and TRBJ2-3; TRBD2 agrees at 8 bases. V trimming: 0 bases; J trimming: 2 bases; junction bases outside the gene matches: 11. CDR1 and CDR2 (germline): SGDLS, YYNGEE. This CDR3 contains 18 residues. For the CDR3, the DNA is TGTGCCAGCAGCGTAGGGGTCAGAAGCGGGGGAATCACAGATACGCAGTATTTT. Protein: CASSVGVRSGGITDTQYF.

This clonotype was detected many times. The V gene is TRBV11-2, the J gene TRBJ1-1; the D gene is possibly TRBD1 (5 bases). The germline V gene encodes CDR1 SGHAT and CDR2 FQNNGV. V shed 4 bases and J shed 4 bases, with 10 bases lying between them. The CDR3 is 13 amino acids. DNA for the CDR3: TGTGCCAGCAGCTCTCTGGGGGGCACTGAAGCTTTCTTT. This gives the protein CASSSLGGTEAFF. The full variable domain, completed using reference TRBV11-2 and TRBJ1-1, is EAGVAQSPRYKIIEKRQSVAFWCNPISGHATLYWYQQILGQGPKLLIQFQNNGVVDDSQLPKDRFSAERLKGVDSTLKIQPAKLEDSAVYLCASSSLGGTEAFFGQGTRLTVV.

Only a few counts were recorded for this clonotype. This chain links TRBV9 with TRBJ2-3; D is possibly TRBD2 (6 bases). CDR3 size: 13 residues. The germline V gene encodes CDR1 SGDLS and CDR2 YYNGEE. Trimming removed 2 bases from V and 3 bases from J, with 7 bases in between. This CDR3 reads CASSVRGTDTQYF. The CDR3 DNA is TGTGCCAGCAGCGTCCGGGGGACAGATACGCAGTATTTT. The full variable domain, rest sourced from reference TRBV9 and TRBJ2-3, is DSGVTQTPKHLITATGQRVTLRCSPRSGDLSVYWYQQSLDQGLQFLIQYYNGEERAKGNILERFSAQQFPDLHSELNLSSLELGDSALYFCASSVRGTDTQYFGPGTRLTVL.

The chain has TRBV3-1 and TRBJ1-1; D not resolved. Germline values: CDR1 LGHDT, CDR2 YNNKEL (reference sequence). The germline V and J ends were trimmed by 1 base and 3 bases, with 12 bases remaining between them. The CDR3 consists of 15 residues. The CDR3 region is CASSQGTGRDTEAFF. The CDR3 DNA is TGTGCCAGCAGCCAAGGGACGGGGAGGGACACTGAAGCTTTCTTT.

This clonotype was seen a few times. V is TRBV4-2 and J is TRBJ2-5, with a weak D call TRBD1 (6 bases). The CDR3 runs 14 residues. Germline lookup yields CDR1 LGHNA and CDR2 YNFKEQ. Trimming cost V 2 bases and J 5 bases, with 12 bases left between them. The CDR3 bases are TGTGCCAGCAGCCAATTACAGGGTCAGGAGACCCAGTACTTC. Amino acids: CASSQLQGQETQYF.

This chain uses TRBV7-2 with TRBJ1-2; D is unclear. The CDR3 has 14 residues. Trimming removed 5 bases from V and 0 bases from J, with 10 bases in between. Germline CDR1 and CDR2: SGHTA and FQGNSA. The CDR3 DNA reads as TGTGCCAGCAGCCCGTACTTAGCTAACTATGGCTACACCTTC. Amino acids: CASSPYLANYGYTF.

This clonotype was recorded many times. The chain joins TRBV12-3 or TRBV12-4 to TRBJ2-2; D remains ambiguous. This CDR3 spans 15 amino acids. Trimming stripped 1 base from V and 0 bases from J, with 6 bases between. CDR3 region: CASSLGLANTGELFF. CDR3 sequence (DNA): TGTGCCAGCAGTTTAGGGTTGGCGAACACCGGGGAGCTGTTTTTT.

The chain recombines TRBV7-8 with TRBJ2-7, with D maybe TRBD2 (6 bases). CDR1 and CDR2 from the germline V gene are SGHVS and FQNEAQ. The CDR3 loop spans 14 amino acids. The V gene lost 3 bases and the J gene lost 6 bases, with 15 bases spanning the gap. This CDR3 is CASSLGGDPSEQYV. CDR3 nucleotides: TGTGCCAGCAGCTTGGGCGGGGATCCTTCCGAGCAGTACGTC.

The V call is TRBV6-2 or TRBV6-3, the J call TRBJ2-3, with a tentative D call TRBD2 (5 bases). In germline, CDR1 is MNHEY, CDR2 SVGEGT. Between the trimmed V and J ends, which lost 2 bases and 4 bases, there was a span of 19 bases. The CDR3 extends over 17 amino acids. DNA of the CDR3: TGTGCCAGCAGTTACCCCCCTCTAGCCTCCCCCCCAGATACGCAGTATTTT. Translation gives CASSYPPLASPPDTQYF.

The J gene is TRBJ2-6, the V gene TRBV4-1; 8 bases match TRBD1. The CDR3 spans 16 residues. V lost 5 bases to trimming and J lost 4 bases; unmatched junction nucleotides: 7. The V gene's germline CDR1 is MGHRA and CDR2 YSYEKL. In nucleotides, the CDR3 is TGCGCCAGCAGCTCAACGACAGGGGCAGGGGCCAACGTCCTGACTTTC. It is translated as CASSSTTGAGANVLTF.

This clonotype has just a few counts. The rearrangement links TRBV12-3 or TRBV12-4 to TRBJ1-2; TRBD1 is a possible D gene (5 bases). This CDR3 comprises 14 residues. Deletions cut 6 bases from V and 3 bases from J, with 14 bases between. This chain's CDR3 is CASSPLDSDYGYTF. The CDR3 DNA follows: TGTGCCAGCAGCCCGCTTGACAGCGACTATGGCTACACCTTC.

This clonotype has ten or more counts. The rearrangement joins TRBV5-1 to TRBJ2-2; D might be TRBD1 or TRBD2, each matching 6 bases. Germline V lookup: CDR1 SGHRS, CDR2 YFSETQ. V was trimmed by 4 bases and J by 6 bases, leaving 19 bases between them. The CDR3 has 16 residues. The CDR3 nucleotides are TGCGCCAGCAGCCTTCGGTCACAGGGAGGCCCCGGGGAGCTGTTTTTT. As protein: CASSLRSQGGPGELFF.

J is TRBJ1-4 and V is TRBV2, with 11 nucleotides matching TRBD1. Per germline, CDR1 SNHLY and CDR2 FYNNEI. The CDR3 spans 19 residues. V was pared by 0 bases and J by 7 bases, with 13 bases of the junction left unmatched. The CDR3 loop is CASSEAVGQGASSLEKLFF. CDR3 bases: TGTGCCAGCAGTGAAGCGGTTGGACAGGGGGCGAGTTCCCTTGAAAAACTGTTTTTT. The whole variable domain, remainder taken from reference TRBV2 and TRBJ1-4, is EPEVTQTPSHQVTQMGQEVILRCVPISNHLYFYWYRQILGQKVEFLVSFYNNEISEKSEIFDDQFSVERPDGSNFTLKIRSTKLEDSAMYFCASSEAVGQGASSLEKLFFGSGTQLSVL.